This T cell receptor beta chain was recovered during a study of spatial heterogeneity in lung cancer. Study-level background: The average count in raw reads for each unique TCR and UMI combination exceeded 8.5 appearances.

TCRdb re-called the 5' RACE reads through MiXCR, storing one row per CDR3 protein. Here the sample spans 65,000 to 85,000 distinct CDR3 sequences, about 20% being singletons. The time point denotes: sample taken at primary tumor resection. From tumor, nontumor lung or frozen PBMC, whole RNA was taken unsorted for sequencing. There were 75 or so donors, all of them untreated patients with early-stage non-small cell lung cancer. This clonotype was seen ten or more times. Specimen: PBMCs, collected at surgery. This clonotype was sampled from a male donor with early-stage non-small cell lung cancer.

The CDR3 region has the DNA TGTGCCAGCAGTTACTCAGCAGGCCACTCCTACGAGCAGTACTTC. Its protein is CASSYSAGHSYEQYF. This sequence joins TRBV6-5 and TRBJ2-7; D gene uncertain. V was trimmed by 0 bases and J by 0 bases, leaving 9 bases between them. In germline, CDR1 is MNHEY, CDR2 SVGAGI. The CDR3 sequence is 15 residues long.